Each of the 30 T cell receptor beta chains below was sequenced from the same sample in a study of CD8 T cells in Susac syndrome. With random hexamers, 0.5 to 1 ug RNA was reverse transcribed. TCRdb analysed the immunoSEQ multiplex PCR reads with MiXCR anew, one entry per CDR3 protein. The sample contains about 52,000 distinct CDR3 sequences, roughly 93% of which appear only once. The sample taken for sequencing was CD8+ T cells from PBMCs. These receptor sequences come from a human donor with multiple sclerosis.

This chain joins TRBV30 and TRBJ2-7; 9 nucleotides line up with TRBD1. This CDR3 is 15 amino acids long. Germline V gene data show CDR1 as GTSNPN and CDR2 as SVGIG (reference sequence). With V trimmed by 2 bases and J by 5 bases, 10 bases remained unmatched. The CDR3 spells CAWSPGQGSIDEQYF. The CDR3 DNA reads TGTGCCTGGAGTCCGGGACAGGGTTCCATCGACGAGCAGTACTTC.

This rearrangement joins TRBV3-1 to TRBJ2-1; unclear D gene. Germline V gene sequence: CDR1 LGHDT, CDR2 YNNKEL (reference sequence). Trimming took 6 bases from V and 8 from J, leaving 20 bases between them. The CDR3 is 15 residues long. For the CDR3, the DNA is TGTGCCAGCAGTTTTATGACTCCCCATCGTGATGAGCAGTTCTTC. Translation: CASSFMTPHRDEQFF.

This rearrangement joins TRBV20-1 to TRBJ2-4, with TRBD2 as a possible D gene (6 bases). CDR1 is DFQATT, CDR2 SNEGSKA, per germline (reference sequence). CDR3 length equals 15 residues. V lost 0 bases to trimming and J lost 2 bases, with 11 bases between them. CDR3 in amino acids: CSARELGGTKNIQYF. Here the CDR3 DNA reads TGCAGTGCTAGAGAGCTGGGGGGAACCAAAAACATTCAGTACTTC.

CDR3 coding DNA: TGTGCCAGCAGCGTCAGGACTAGCGGGGGTCCTGAGCAGTTCTTC. It translates to CASSVRTSGGPEQFF. This rearrangement joins TRBV9 to TRBJ2-1, with TRBD2 matching 13 bases. J lost 9 bases, V lost 2 bases, and 5 bases had no gene match. The CDR3 contains 15 residues. Germline CDR1 and CDR2: SGDLS and YYNGEE.

The chain uses TRBV4-3 and TRBJ1-6, with 7 bases identical to TRBD1. J gave up 6 bases and V 5 bases, and 4 bases lay outside the gene matches. Germline V CDR1 and CDR2: LGHNA, YSLEER. The CDR3 is 14 residues long. The CDR3 DNA is TGCGCCAGCAGCACGGACAGGAGTAATTCACCCCTCCACTTT. This gives the protein CASSTDRSNSPLHF.

This clonotype is a singleton in its sample. Relative to the germline gene, one junction end is altered; a read error may explain this. The rearrangement uses TRBV30 and TRBJ2-1, with D possibly TRBD1 on 5 matching bases. This CDR3 is built from 12 residues. From germline, CDR1 is GTSNPN and CDR2 SVGIG (reference sequence). The CDR3 spells CAWSVGARAGVF. CDR3 sequence (DNA): TGTGCCTGGAGTGTAGGGGCCAGGGCAGGTGTTTTC.

CDR3: CASSGGTDYGYTF. The CDR3 coding sequence is TGTGCCAGCAGTGGGGGGACAGACTATGGCTACACCTTC. This sequence joins TRBV6-1 and TRBJ1-2; 7 bases line up with TRBD1. V was pared by 4 bases and J by 3 bases, with 2 bases of the junction left unmatched. Per germline, CDR1 MNHNS and CDR2 SASEGT. The CDR3 runs to 13 residues.

The chain has TRBV6-2 or TRBV6-3 and TRBJ2-1; tentative D call: TRBD2 (5 bases). Trimming pared 6 bases from V and 0 bases from J, leaving 12 bases between. Looked up from germline, CDR1 is MNHEY and CDR2 is SVGEGT. There are 15 residues in the CDR3. The DNA of the CDR3 is TGTGCCAGCAGATCGACAACTAGCTCCTACAATGAGCAGTTCTTC. Translating it yields CASRSTTSSYNEQFF.

The chain joins TRBV28 to TRBJ1-2; TRBD1 agrees at 8 bases. The V segment lost 5 bases and the J segment 3 bases; nucleotides outside the gene matches: 5. The CDR3 has 14 amino acids. Germline CDR1 is MDHEN and CDR2 is SYDVKM. In nucleotides, the CDR3 is TGTGCCAGCAGTCCGACAGGGGACTACTATGGCTACACCTTC. This sequence encodes CASSPTGDYYGYTF.

The chain carries TRBV20-1 and TRBJ1-2; the D is unclear. The length of the CDR3 is 12 residues. Germline V gene data show CDR1 as DFQATT and CDR2 as SNEGSKA (reference sequence). Trimming removed 5 bases from V and 4 bases from J, with 11 bases in between. The CDR3 sequence is CSASGGPYGYTF. The CDR3 bases are TGCAGTGCTTCGGGAGGGCCCTATGGCTACACCTTC.

The chain is built from TRBV6-5 and TRBJ2-4, with D tentatively TRBD2 (6 bases). This CDR3 region has 16 residues. V gave up 0 bases and J gave up 0 bases, with 9 bases separating them. Looked up from germline, CDR1 is MNHEY and CDR2 is SVGAGI. Here the CDR3 reads CASSYSAGLAKNIQYF. CDR3 bases: TGTGCCAGCAGTTACTCTGCGGGATTAGCCAAAAACATTCAGTACTTC.

The chain combines TRBV11-2 with TRBJ1-2; 7 bases match TRBD1. Germline assignment: CDR1 SGHAT and CDR2 FQNNGV. CDR3 length equals 12 residues. After removal of 3 bases from V and 7 bases from J, the junction contained 2 bases not matched to a gene. The CDR3 region is CASSLYRGGYTF. CDR3 nucleotides: TGTGCCAGCAGCTTGTACAGGGGTGGCTACACCTTC.

The chain is built from TRBV11-2 and TRBJ2-2, with 9 positions matching TRBD1. Trimming at V came to 3 bases and at J to 7 bases, leaving 15 bases not matched to a gene. Germline V gene lookup returns CDR1 SGHAT and CDR2 FQNNGV. The CDR3 is 18 amino acids. CDR3 sequence: CASSFFQPGQGVHGELFF. CDR3 coding DNA: TGTGCCAGCAGCTTTTTTCAACCGGGACAGGGTGTTCACGGGGAGCTGTTTTTT.

The chain links TRBV10-3 to TRBJ1-1; D not certain. CDR3 size: 11 residues. V dropped 8 bases and J dropped 0 bases, with 4 bases sitting between them. Germline CDR1 reads ENHRY; CDR2 reads SYGVKD. This chain's CDR3 is CAIGMNTEAFF. CDR3 coding DNA: TGTGCCATCGGCATGAACACTGAAGCTTTCTTT.

Remarks on this clonotype: The limits of the CDR3 on the DNA are not certain, so only TCRdb's listed CDR3 is given. The CDR3 sequence is CASSDTGPPLWYGYTF. The chain has TRBV5-1 and TRBJ1-2. The CDR3 length is 16 residues, termini included. Germline CDR1 is SGHRS and CDR2 is YFSETQ.

V gene TRBV29-1 combines with J gene TRBJ2-7, with a possible D match to TRBD2 (5 bases). Germline V lookup: CDR1 SQVTM, CDR2 ANQGSEA. This CDR3 is 14 amino acids long. Trimming removed 0 bases at V and 2 bases at J, with 11 bases between. The CDR3 protein is CSVEDGGRPYEQYF. CDR3 coding DNA: TGCAGCGTTGAAGATGGAGGCAGACCCTACGAGCAGTACTTC.

The V call is TRBV9, the J call TRBJ1-3; TRBD1 agrees at 7 bases. The CDR3 consists of 14 residues. With V trimmed by 3 bases and J by 4 bases, 4 bases remained unmatched. CDR1 is SGDLS, CDR2 YYNGEE, per germline. The CDR3 DNA is TGTGCCAGCAGCGAGGGACAGCCAGGAAACACCATATATTTT. Translation: CASSEGQPGNTIYF.

V gene TRBV27 combines with J gene TRBJ1-1, with D uncertain. Trimming took 2 bases from V and 5 from J, leaving 12 bases between them. From germline, CDR1 is MNHEY and CDR2 SMNVEV (reference sequence). This CDR3 has 14 residues. The CDR3 here is CASSLGLGSTEAFF. As DNA, the CDR3 is TGTGCCAGCAGTTTAGGTCTGGGAAGTACTGAAGCTTTCTTT.

V and J are TRBV6-2 or TRBV6-3 and TRBJ1-5, with no clear D. This CDR3 region has 14 residues. Germline loops: CDR1 MNHEY, CDR2 SVGEGT. V was pared by 1 base and J by 1 base, with 5 bases between. This CDR3 reads CASSYWRSNQPQHF. In DNA form, the CDR3 reads TGTGCCAGCAGTTACTGGCGGAGCAATCAGCCCCAGCATTTT.

In its sample, this clonotype was seen a few times. The chain couples TRBV19 to TRBJ1-2; 12 nucleotides line up with TRBD1. There are 14 residues in the CDR3. The germline V gene has CDR1 LNHDA and CDR2 SQIVND (reference sequence). V dropped 5 bases and J dropped 5; count of bases not matched to a gene: 3. The CDR3 loop reads CASSPGQGAYGYTF. The CDR3 bases are TGTGCCAGTAGTCCGGGACAGGGGGCATATGGCTACACCTTC.

The chain carries TRBV7-2 and TRBJ1-2; D may be TRBD1 (5 bases). CDR1 is SGHTA, CDR2 FQGNSA, per germline. The CDR3 length is 15 residues. V lost 5 bases, J lost 1 base, and 14 bases lay in between. The CDR3 region has the DNA TGTGCCAGCAGCCTCCCGGGGGAAGTTAACTATGGCTACACCTTC. Translated, it gives CASSLPGEVNYGYTF.

This rearrangement joins TRBV29-1 to TRBJ1-1; D remains ambiguous. This CDR3 spans 14 amino acids. Between the trimmed V and J ends, which lost 7 bases and 0 bases, there was a span of 15 bases. Germline V gene data show CDR1 as SQVTM and CDR2 as ANQGSEA. CDR3 protein: CSAPPIEMNTEAFF. CDR3 coding DNA: TGCAGCGCCCCACCAATAGAGATGAACACTGAAGCTTTCTTT.

The V gene is TRBV27, the J gene TRBJ1-4, with D perhaps matching TRBD1 (6 bases). Germline V gives CDR1 MNHEY, CDR2 SMNVEV (reference sequence). The CDR3 totals 14 residues. The ends were cut back, 2 bases at V and 2 bases at J, with 6 bases in the middle. The CDR3 sequence is CASSLQGTNEKLFF. CDR3 DNA: TGTGCCAGCAGTTTACAGGGGACTAATGAAAAACTGTTTTTT.

CDR3 sequence: CASSPGRSNTGELFF. CDR3 DNA sequence: TGTGCCAGCAGTCCGGGACGGTCGAACACCGGGGAGCTGTTTTTT. The rearrangement uses TRBV6-5 and TRBJ2-2; D may match TRBD1 or TRBD2 (5 bases each). Trimming took 5 bases from V and 0 from J, leaving 10 bases between them. The CDR3 length is 15 residues. CDR1 and CDR2 (germline): MNHEY, SVGAGI.

The chain employs TRBV25-1 and TRBJ2-1; perhaps D is TRBD1 or TRBD2 (6 bases each). Per germline, CDR1 MGHDK and CDR2 SYGVNS. This CDR3 is 14 amino acids long. Trimming removed 3 bases at V and 3 bases at J, with 9 bases between. CDR3 sequence: CASSDGGSYNEQFF. The DNA of the CDR3 is TGTGCCAGCAGTGACGGGGGCAGCTACAATGAGCAGTTCTTC.

V and J are TRBV3-1 and TRBJ1-5; D unresolved. The CDR3 sequence is 13 residues long. Germline-derived CDR1 and CDR2 are LGHDT and YNNKEL (reference sequence). With 2 bases removed from V and 5 bases from J, the gap between germline ends came to 7 bases. The CDR3 DNA reads as TGTGCCAGCAGCCAAAAATTCGATCAGCCCCAGCATTTT. Amino acid sequence: CASSQKFDQPQHF.

V gene TRBV28 combines with J gene TRBJ2-1; D remains unclear. CDR1 and CDR2 (germline): MDHEN, SYDVKM. The CDR3 consists of 13 residues. The V and J ends lost 2 bases and 4 bases respectively, with 6 bases between them. CDR3 region: CASSLTDYNEQFF. The CDR3 nucleotides are TGTGCCAGCAGTTTAACAGATTACAATGAGCAGTTCTTC.

This clonotype is a singleton in its sample. The rearrangement links TRBV2 to TRBJ1-1, with D possibly matching TRBD1 (5 bases). Germline CDR1 SNHLY, CDR2 FYNNEI. Trimming stripped 7 bases from V and 8 bases from J, with 29 bases between. CDR3 length equals 17 residues. CDR3 nucleotide sequence: TGTGCCAGCAATTGGGGGACTCTAGCTGCCGAAGGGGAGGAAGCTTTCTTT. This codes for CASNWGTLAAEGEEAFF.

J is TRBJ1-6 and V is TRBV6-6; tentative D call: TRBD1 (5 bases). The CDR3 is 14 amino acids. The germline V gene encodes CDR1 MNHNY and CDR2 SVGAGI (reference sequence). Trimming left V 2 bases short and J 9 bases short, with 11 bases between. As DNA, the CDR3 is TGTGCCAGCAGTTACGGTTCAGGGACTTCACCCCTCCACTTT. This translates into CASSYGSGTSPLHF.

This clonotype occurred once. This chain joins TRBV5-1 and TRBJ2-3; D unresolved. Germline V gives CDR1 SGHRS, CDR2 YFSETQ. V lost 0 bases and J 7 bases, leaving 12 bases between the germline ends. The length of the CDR3 is 14 residues. The CDR3 region has the DNA TGCGCCAGCAGCTTGGAGAGTTTTAGGAATACGCAGTATTTT. This sequence encodes CASSLESFRNTQYF.